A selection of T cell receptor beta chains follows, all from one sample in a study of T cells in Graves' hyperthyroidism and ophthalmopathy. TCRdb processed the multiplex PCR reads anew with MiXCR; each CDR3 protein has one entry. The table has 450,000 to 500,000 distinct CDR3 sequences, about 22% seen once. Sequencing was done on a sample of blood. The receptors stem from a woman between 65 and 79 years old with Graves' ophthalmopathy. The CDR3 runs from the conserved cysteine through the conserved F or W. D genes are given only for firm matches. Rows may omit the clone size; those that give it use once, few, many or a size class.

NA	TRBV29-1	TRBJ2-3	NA	TGCAGCGTTGCAGTCGGGATGGACACAGATACGCAGTATTTT	CSVAVGMDTDTQYF
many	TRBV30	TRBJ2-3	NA	TGTGCCTGGAGTGGTGGCACAGATACGCAGTATTTT	CAWSGGTDTQYF
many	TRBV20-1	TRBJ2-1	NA	TGCAGTGCCGTAACACCCAAGGCGGGCTCCTACAATGAGCAGTTCTTC	CSAVTPKAGSYNEQFF
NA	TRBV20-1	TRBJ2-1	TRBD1	TGCAGTGCTAGATCTTGGGACAGTCTTAACAATGAGCAGTTCTTC	CSARSWDSLNNEQFF
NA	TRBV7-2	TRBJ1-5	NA	TGTGCCAGCAGCCAAGAAGGCCGGGATCAGCCCCAGCATTTT	CASSQEGRDQPQHF
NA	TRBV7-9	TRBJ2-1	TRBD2	TGTGCCAGCAGCTTGCTAGTAACTAGCGACAGTGAGCAGTTCTTC	CASSLLVTSDSEQFF
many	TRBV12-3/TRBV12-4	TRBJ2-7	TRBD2	TGTGCCAGCAGTCACCGGGGAGCGGGAGGTCTATACGAGCAGTACTTC	CASSHRGAGGLYEQYF
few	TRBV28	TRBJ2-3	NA	TGTGCCAGCAGATATGGACCGGGCACAGATACGCAGTATTTT	CASRYGPGTDTQYF
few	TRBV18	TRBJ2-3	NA	TGTGCCAGCTCACCCCAGCGGACAGATACGCAGTATTTT	CASSPQRTDTQYF
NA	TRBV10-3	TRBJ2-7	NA	TGTGCCATCAGCGGAGCCTCCTACGAGCAGTACTTC	CAISGASYEQYF
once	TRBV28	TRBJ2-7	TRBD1	TGTGCCAGCTCACCCCGGTCGACAGGGAGAGCAGCCTACGAGCAGTACTTC	CASSPRSTGRAAYEQYF
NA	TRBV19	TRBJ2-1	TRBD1	TGTGCCAGTTCCGGGACAGGGGTTTCTAATGAGCAGTTCTTC	CASSGTGVSNEQFF
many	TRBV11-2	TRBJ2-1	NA	TGTGCCAGCAGCTTAGTGACGGTATATGAGCAGTTCTTC	CASSLVTVYEQFF
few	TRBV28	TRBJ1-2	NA	TGTGCCAGCAGTCTCACATTTGGCCGGAACTATGGCTACACCTTC	CASSLTFGRNYGYTF
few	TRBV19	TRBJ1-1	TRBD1	TGTGCCAGCGCGACCGACAGGGCCACTGAAGCTTTCTTT	CASATDRATEAFF
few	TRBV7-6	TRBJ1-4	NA	TGTGCCAGCAGCTTAGGAATACAGGATAATGAAAAACTGTTTTTT	CASSLGIQDNEKLFF
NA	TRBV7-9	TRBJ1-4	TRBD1	TGTGCCAGCACGACAGGGGTGGGTGAAAAACTGTTTTTT	CASTTGVGEKLFF
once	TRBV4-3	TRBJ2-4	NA	TGCGCCAGCAGCCAAGAGGGGGGAGCCAAAAACATTCAGTACTTC	CASSQEGGAKNIQYF
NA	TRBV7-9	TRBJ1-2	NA	TGTGCCAGCGCCCGGGGGGGGGGACGGTTTGTTTTCTATGGCTACACCTTC	CASARGGGRFVFYGYTF
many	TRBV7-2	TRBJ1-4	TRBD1	TGTGCCAGCAGCTCACGGACAGGCATTAATGAAAAACTGTTTTTT	CASSSRTGINEKLFF
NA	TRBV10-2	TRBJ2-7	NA	TGCGCCAGCAGTGAGAGAACTAGCCAACCCCGGCAGTACTTC	CASSERTSQPRQYF
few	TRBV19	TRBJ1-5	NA	TGTGCCAGTAGTATAGATCTTCGGGTTTGGAGCAATCAGCCCCAGCATTTT	CASSIDLRVWSNQPQHF
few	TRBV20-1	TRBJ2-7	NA	TGCAGTGCTAGAGATCCAACAGGGCTCTACGAGCAGTACTTC	CSARDPTGLYEQYF
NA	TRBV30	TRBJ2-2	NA	TGTGCCTGGAGTGTACTCGTCGGGAGAAACACCGGGGAGCTGTTTTTT	CAWSVLVGRNTGELFF
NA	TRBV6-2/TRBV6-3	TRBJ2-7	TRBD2	TGTGCCAGCAGTTACGGGGCGGGACTAGCGGGTCTTGTCACCTACGAGCAGTACTTC	CASSYGAGLAGLVTYEQYF
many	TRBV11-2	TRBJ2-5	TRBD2	TGTGCCAGCAGCCCGCCGCTAGCGGGCCAAGAGACCCAGTACTTC	CASSPPLAGQETQYF